This TCR beta chain was identified during a study of human T cells and chemical hapten exposure. Looking at the study overall: Diphenylcyclopropenone was applied weekly to patients' scalps across the roughly 23-week study. Small pooled library volume differences chiefly drove per-sample TCR yield variation.

The CDR3 is made up of 12 amino acids. From germline, CDR1 is DFQATT and CDR2 SNEGSKA (reference sequence). V lost 5 bases, J lost 6 bases, and 10 bases lay in between. TCRdb recomputed calls from the RACE reads with MiXCR, one row per CDR3 protein. In the table there are 65,000 to 80,000 distinct CDR3 sequences, approximately 10% of which are singletons. In regard to this clonotype: Its cognate antigen is unknown.

General observations from the study: As patch test score rose, PT1 expanded TCR counts tended to rise as well. TCRs at a frequency above 1 in 1000 stayed unchanged with DPC sensitization.

Time point noted: patch test 1, 2 weeks after DPC sensitization. As to treatment: therapeutic diphenylcyclopropenone sensitization with weekly scalp DPC. Sequences were derived from whole blood, sampled in connection with sensitization to the hapten diphenylcyclopropenone (DPC). The origin of this receptor is a woman in her fifties or sixties with alopecia areata. Some clones in this sample may be carry-over from other donors' samples. The V gene is TRBV20-1, the J gene TRBJ1-4; no reliable D call. CDR3 nucleotide sequence: TGCAGTGCTCATAATCAGGATGAAAAACTGTTTTTT. As protein: CSAHNQDEKLFF.